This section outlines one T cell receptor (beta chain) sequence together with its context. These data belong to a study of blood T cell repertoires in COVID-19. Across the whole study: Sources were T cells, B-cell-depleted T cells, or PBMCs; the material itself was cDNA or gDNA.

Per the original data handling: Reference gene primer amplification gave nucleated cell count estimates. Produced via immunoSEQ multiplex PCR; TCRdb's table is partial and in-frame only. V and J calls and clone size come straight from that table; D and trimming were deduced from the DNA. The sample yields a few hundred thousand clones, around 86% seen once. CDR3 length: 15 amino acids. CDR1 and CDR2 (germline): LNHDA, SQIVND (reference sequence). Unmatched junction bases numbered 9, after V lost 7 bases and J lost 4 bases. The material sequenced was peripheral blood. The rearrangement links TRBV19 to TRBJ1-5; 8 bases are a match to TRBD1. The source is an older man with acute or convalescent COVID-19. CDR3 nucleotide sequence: TGTGCCAGTACTCCTTGGCAGGGGGCGAATCAGCCCCAGCATTTT. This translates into CASTPWQGANQPQHF.